These 13 T cell receptor beta chains came from one sample sequenced in a study of memory CD4+ T cells and cytomegalovirus serostatus. Produced via immunoSEQ multiplex PCR; TCRdb's table is partial and in-frame only. The sample lists about 45,000 clones; 76% were seen once. Single viable CD3+CD4+CD8-CD45RO+ cells were sorted as the memory CD4+ T cells. Sequences were obtained from memory CD4+ T cells from blood. All receptors come from an adult in good health and CMV-seronegative.

This chain joins TRBV11-2 and TRBJ2-7; the match to TRBD2 covers 11 bases. J was trimmed by 7 bases and V by 5 bases; bases with no gene match: 10. This CDR3 is 15 amino acids long. From germline, CDR1 is SGHAT and CDR2 FQNNGV. CDR3 loop: CASSIQGTSGIEQYF. The CDR3 region has the DNA TGTGCCAGCAGCATCCAAGGGACTAGCGGTATAGAGCAGTACTTC.

V usage is TRBV19 and J usage is TRBJ2-3, with 10 positions matching TRBD2. V lost 5 bases to trimming and J lost 3 bases; unmatched junction nucleotides: 5. The CDR3 spans 15 residues. CDR1 is LNHDA and CDR2 is SQIVND in the germline V gene (reference sequence). The CDR3 bases are TGTGCCAGTAGTTCCCTAGCGGGGGTGACAGATACGCAGTATTTT. This encodes CASSSLAGVTDTQYF.

This chain connects TRBV28 to TRBJ1-5, with TRBD1 identical over 7 bases. Germline CDR1 is MDHEN and CDR2 is SYDVKM. This CDR3 is 16 amino acids long. The V gene end was trimmed by 7 bases and the J gene end by 7 bases; junction bases not matched to a gene: 16. CDR3 region: CASMTGSIPSNQPQHF. CDR3 nucleotide sequence: TGTGCCAGCATGACAGGGTCCATTCCCAGTAACCAGCCCCAGCATTTT.

This chain links TRBV9 with TRBJ2-5; 10 positions match TRBD1. CDR1 is SGDLS, CDR2 YYNGEE, per germline. This CDR3 is built from 15 residues. Trimming at V came to 2 bases and at J to 5 bases, leaving 6 bases not matched to a gene. CDR3 protein: CASSVGTGVRETQYF. The CDR3 region has the DNA TGTGCCAGCAGCGTGGGGACAGGGGTTCGGGAGACCCAGTACTTC.

The chain employs TRBV5-5 and TRBJ1-6; 10 bases map to TRBD1. CDR3 length equals 15 residues. Germline-derived CDR1 and CDR2 are SGHKS and YYEKEE (reference sequence). Germline trimming cut 3 bases from V and 10 bases from J; bases unmatched to any gene: 7. The CDR3 here is CASSYLGTGESPLHF. In nucleotides, the CDR3 is TGTGCCAGCAGCTACCTAGGGACAGGGGAGTCACCCCTCCACTTT.

V is TRBV29-1 and J is TRBJ1-2; 10 positions agree with TRBD1. CDR3 length: 17 residues. Germline CDR1 SQVTM, CDR2 ANQGSEA. Unmatched junction bases numbered 23, after V lost 7 bases and J lost 9 bases. CDR3 sequence (DNA): TGCAGCGCTTGGGGGACAGGGGCTAGGGGATCGCTCGCGAGCTACACCTTC. Encoded protein: CSAWGTGARGSLASYTF.

This clone has just a few counts. This chain uses TRBV7-9 with TRBJ2-2; 11 nucleotides agree with TRBD1. V gave up 5 bases and J gave up 5 bases; unmatched junction bases: 16. The germline CDR1 and CDR2 sequences are SEHNR and FQNEAQ (reference sequence). This CDR3 region has 19 residues. For the CDR3, the DNA is TGTGCCAGCAGCCCTCGGACAGGGGGCAATCCAAGTTTAACCGGGGAGCTGTTTTTT. The encoded protein is CASSPRTGGNPSLTGELFF.

In this sample, this clone turned up a few times. The CDR3 coding sequence is TGTGCCAGCACCGGGACGGATAACACTGAAGCTTTCTTT. It encodes CASTGTDNTEAFF. The chain combines TRBV6-6 with TRBJ1-1; the D gene is possibly TRBD1 (5 bases). Trimming took off 7 bases at V and 2 bases at J, with 11 bases between the two ends. The CDR3 extends over 13 amino acids. Germline V gives CDR1 MNHNY, CDR2 SVGAGI (reference sequence).

V is TRBV2 and J is TRBJ1-4; unclear D gene. The CDR3 totals 14 residues. Germline V lookup: CDR1 SNHLY, CDR2 FYNNEI. Trimming removed 6 bases at V and 3 bases at J, with 11 bases between. Here the CDR3 reads CASRRAGANEKLFF. The CDR3 DNA reads TGTGCCAGCAGAAGGGCTGGGGCTAATGAAAAACTGTTTTTT.

As for this clone: The junction departs from germline at one end; a sequencing error may be responsible. The V and J genes are TRBV19 and TRBJ2-1; possible D gene TRBD1, 6 bases. Germline CDR1 and CDR2: LNHDA and SQIVND (reference sequence). This CDR3 comprises 15 residues. The CDR3 region has the DNA TGTGCCAGTAGTGTAGACAGGACGCCCTACAATGAGCAGTTCTTC. Its translation: CASSVDRTPYNEQFF.

Concerning this clone: The same CDR3 can be traced to other DNA sequences in this sample. The chain uses TRBV30 and TRBJ1-2, with D perhaps TRBD1 (5 bases). V was pared by 3 bases and J by 0 bases, with 8 bases between. This CDR3 has 13 residues. Germline V gene sequence: CDR1 GTSNPN, CDR2 SVGIG (reference sequence). The CDR3 nucleotides are TGTGCCTGGAGCGTACAGGCTAACTATGGCTACACCTTC. Encoded protein: CAWSVQANYGYTF.

V is TRBV5-4 and J is TRBJ2-5, with D possibly called TRBD1 or TRBD2 (5 bases each). Trimming shortened V by 3 bases and J by 5 bases, and 17 bases separated the two germline ends. There are 15 residues in the CDR3. Per germline, CDR1 SGHNT and CDR2 YYREEE (reference sequence). DNA of the CDR3: TGTGCCAGCAGCTCCCTGGGGGTAGGTGCGGAGACCCAGTACTTC. Translating gives CASSSLGVGAETQYF.

The V call is TRBV16, the J call TRBJ1-1, with D tentatively TRBD1 (6 bases). Deletions cut 3 bases from V and 4 bases from J, with 9 bases between. In germline, CDR1 is KGHSY, CDR2 FQNENV. CDR3 size: 13 residues. The CDR3 nucleotides are TGTGCCAGCAGCCAGGAAGGGGGCACTGAAGCTTTCTTT. Protein: CASSQEGGTEAFF.